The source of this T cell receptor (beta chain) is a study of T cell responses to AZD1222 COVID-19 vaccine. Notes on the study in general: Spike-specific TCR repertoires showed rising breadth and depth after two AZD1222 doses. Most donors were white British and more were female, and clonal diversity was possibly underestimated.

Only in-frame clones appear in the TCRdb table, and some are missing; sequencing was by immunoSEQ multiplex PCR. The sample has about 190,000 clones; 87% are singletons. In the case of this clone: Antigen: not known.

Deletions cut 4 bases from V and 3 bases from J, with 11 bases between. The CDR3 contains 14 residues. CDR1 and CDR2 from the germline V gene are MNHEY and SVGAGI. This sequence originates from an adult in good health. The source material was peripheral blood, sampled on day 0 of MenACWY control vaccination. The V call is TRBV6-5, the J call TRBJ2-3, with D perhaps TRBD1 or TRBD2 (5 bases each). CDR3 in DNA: TGTGCCAGCAGTTTTCGGGACCCAACAGATACGCAGTATTTT. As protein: CASSFRDPTDTQYF.